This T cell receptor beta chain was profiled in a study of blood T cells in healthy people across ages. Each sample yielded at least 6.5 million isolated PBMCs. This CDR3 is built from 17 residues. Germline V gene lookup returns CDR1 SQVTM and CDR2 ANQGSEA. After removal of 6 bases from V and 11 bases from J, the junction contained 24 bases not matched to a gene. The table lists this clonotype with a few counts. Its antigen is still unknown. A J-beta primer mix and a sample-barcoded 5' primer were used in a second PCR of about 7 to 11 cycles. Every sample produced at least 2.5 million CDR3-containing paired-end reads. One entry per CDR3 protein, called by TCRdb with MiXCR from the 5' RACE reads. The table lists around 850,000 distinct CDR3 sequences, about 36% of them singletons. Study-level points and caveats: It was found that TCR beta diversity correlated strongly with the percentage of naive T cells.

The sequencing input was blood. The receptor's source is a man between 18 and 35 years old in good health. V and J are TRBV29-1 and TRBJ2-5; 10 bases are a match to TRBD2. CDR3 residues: CSVVGSGGFVPDNEQYF. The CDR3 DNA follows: TGCAGCGTCGTGGGTAGCGGGGGGTTCGTTCCCGACAATGAGCAGTACTTC.